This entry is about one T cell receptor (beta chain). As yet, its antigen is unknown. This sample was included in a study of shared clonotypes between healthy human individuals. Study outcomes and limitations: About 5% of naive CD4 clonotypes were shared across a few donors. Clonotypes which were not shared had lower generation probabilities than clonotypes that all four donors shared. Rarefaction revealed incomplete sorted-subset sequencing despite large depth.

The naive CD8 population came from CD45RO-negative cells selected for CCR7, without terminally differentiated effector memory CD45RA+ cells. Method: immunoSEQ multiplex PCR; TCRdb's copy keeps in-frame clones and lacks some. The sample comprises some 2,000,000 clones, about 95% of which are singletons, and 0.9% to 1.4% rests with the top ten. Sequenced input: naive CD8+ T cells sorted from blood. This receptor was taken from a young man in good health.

The CDR3: CASSTPGQEQFF. The CDR3, as DNA: TGTGCCAGCAGTACCCCCGGACAGGAGCAGTTCTTC. The chain uses TRBV6-5 and TRBJ2-1; the D gene is possibly TRBD1 (6 bases). The CDR3 extends over 12 amino acids. Trimming shortened V by 5 bases and J by 10 bases, and 12 bases separated the two germline ends. Per germline, CDR1 MNHEY and CDR2 SVGAGI.